A single sample is the source of the 25 T cell receptor beta chains below, sequenced in a study of response to subunit inactivated influenza vaccine. Each CDR3 protein is one row after TCRdb ran MiXCR on the RT-PCR reads. The sample comprises 650,000 to 800,000 distinct CDR3 sequences, roughly 18% of which are singletons, and roughly a tenth rests with the top ten. Source: PBMCs from blood, taken approximately 5 days after vaccination. The receptors originated from a man aged 50-60 years who received an inactivated influenza vaccine.

This clonotype was observed a handful of times. The V call is TRBV4-1, the J call TRBJ2-7, with TRBD2 matching 9 bases. The germline V gene encodes CDR1 MGHRA and CDR2 YSYEKL. With V trimmed by 0 bases and J by 6 bases, 12 bases remained unmatched. The CDR3 runs 17 residues. The CDR3 protein is CASSQESSGASWSEQYF. In nucleotides, the CDR3 is TGCGCCAGCAGCCAAGAATCTAGCGGGGCGTCCTGGAGCGAGCAGTACTTC.

This clonotype was seen ten or more times. CDR3: CASSLNGGGNQPQHF. The CDR3 coding sequence is TGCGCCAGCAGCTTAAATGGCGGCGGGAACCAGCCCCAGCATTTT. This chain links TRBV5-1 with TRBJ1-5; no definite D call. CDR1 is SGHRS and CDR2 is YFSETQ in the germline V gene. Trimming shortened V by 2 bases and J by 7 bases, and 16 bases separated the two germline ends. CDR3 length equals 15 residues.

This clonotype was observed a few times. CDR3 nucleotide sequence: TGTGCCAGCAGCCAAGCAGGGTTCAATCAGCCCCAGCATTTT. Protein: CASSQAGFNQPQHF. This chain joins TRBV3-1 and TRBJ1-5, with D tentatively TRBD1 (5 bases). Between the trimmed V and J ends, which lost 1 base and 3 bases, there was a span of 7 bases. The CDR3 is made up of 14 amino acids. The germline V gene encodes CDR1 LGHDT and CDR2 YNNKEL (reference sequence). The entire variable domain, with the rest obtained from reference TRBV3-1 and TRBJ1-5, is as follows: DTAVSQTPKYLVTQMGNDKSIKCEQNLGHDTMYWYKQDSKKFLKIMFSYNNKELIINETVPNRFSPKSPDKAHLNLHINSLELGDSAVYFCASSQAGFNQPQHFGDGTRLSIL.

The V call is TRBV11-2, the J call TRBJ2-1, with 8 bases aligning to TRBD2. This CDR3 is 17 amino acids long. V lost 1 base to trimming and J lost 1 base; unmatched junction nucleotides: 6. In germline, CDR1 is SGHAT, CDR2 FQNNGV. CDR3 in amino acids: CASSLGGVAGSYNEQFF. CDR3 in DNA: TGTGCCAGCAGCTTAGGAGGGGTAGCGGGATCCTACAATGAGCAGTTCTTC.

This clonotype has only a few counts. V and J are TRBV7-2 and TRBJ1-1; a weak D match, TRBD1 (6 bases). CDR3 size: 17 residues. Germline V CDR1 and CDR2: SGHTA, FQGNSA. Trimming stripped 4 bases from V and 1 base from J, with 19 bases between. The CDR3 reads CASSSVPGAERNTEAFF. The DNA of the CDR3 is TGTGCCAGCAGCTCGGTCCCAGGGGCAGAGCGGAACACTGAAGCTTTCTTT.

This clonotype was seen a handful of times. This chain uses TRBV25-1 with TRBJ2-1, with 7 bases that match TRBD1. The CDR3 consists of 15 residues. Germline CDR1 MGHDK, CDR2 SYGVNS. V was clipped by 6 bases and J by 1 base; unmatched bases: 6. As DNA, the CDR3 is TGTGCCAGCAGCCTGACAGGGACATCCTACAATGAGCAGTTCTTC. This encodes CASSLTGTSYNEQFF. Supplemented by reference TRBV25-1 and TRBJ2-1, the full variable domain reads EADIYQTPRYLVIGTGKKITLECSQTMGHDKMYWYQQDPGMELHLIHYSYGVNSTEKGDLSSESTVSRIRTEHFPLTLESARPSHTSQYLCASSLTGTSYNEQFFGPGTRLTVL.

This clonotype was counted ten times or more. The V and J genes are TRBV20-1 and TRBJ2-5; 7 nucleotides align to TRBD2. The trim removed 3 bases at V and 6 bases at J, leaving 13 bases unmatched. The CDR3 sequence is 15 residues long. The germline V gene has CDR1 DFQATT and CDR2 SNEGSKA (reference sequence). The CDR3: CSASHPTSTPKTQYF. The DNA of the CDR3 is TGCAGTGCTAGTCACCCGACTAGCACGCCTAAGACCCAGTACTTC.

This clonotype was seen more than once but under ten times. The chain is built from TRBV11-1 and TRBJ2-5, with 8 bases matching TRBD1. Trimming at V came to 5 bases and at J to 2 bases, leaving 7 bases not matched to a gene. Germline V gene lookup returns CDR1 SGHAT and CDR2 FQDESV (reference sequence). The CDR3 sequence is 15 residues long. CDR3 nucleotides: TGTGCCAGCAGCCAGGGGGCAGGGACTCAAGAGACCCAGTACTTC. Protein: CASSQGAGTQETQYF. Combining the CDR3 with reference TRBV11-1 and TRBJ2-5 gives the whole variable domain EAEVAQSPRYKITEKSQAVAFWCDPISGHATLYWYRQILGQGPELLVQFQDESVVDDSQLPKDRFSAERLKGVDSTLKIQPAELGDSAMYLCASSQGAGTQETQYFGPGTRLLVL.

The chain employs TRBV10-3 and TRBJ1-2; TRBD1 aligns across 11 bases. CDR3 length: 14 residues. The germline CDR1 and CDR2 sequences are ENHRY and SYGVKD. The V and J ends lost 6 bases and 8 bases, in that order; junction bases with no gene match: 8. Written as DNA, the CDR3 is TGTGCCATCAGACGGACAGGGGGCGCGTTCGGCTACACCTTC. It is translated as CAIRRTGGAFGYTF.

The CDR3 DNA reads as TGTGCCAGCAGTTGGGGACTAGCTGATATGTACTTC. This encodes CASSWGLADMYF. This chain connects TRBV27 to TRBJ2-7; 9 bases line up with TRBD2. The CDR3 has 12 residues. The V gene's germline CDR1 is MNHEY and CDR2 SMNVEV (reference sequence). The ends lost 4 bases at V and 12 bases at J; junction bases unmatched: 7.

The chain links TRBV6-2 or TRBV6-3 to TRBJ2-1, with 9 bases matching TRBD2. After removal of 6 bases from V and 1 base from J, the junction contained 7 bases not matched to a gene. This CDR3 spans 16 amino acids. CDR1 and CDR2 (germline): MNHEY, SVGEGT. CDR3 nucleotides: TGTGCCAGCAGGGAAATAGCGGGAGTGTCCTACAATGAGCAGTTCTTC. It encodes CASREIAGVSYNEQFF.

This clonotype was seen repeatedly, ten times or more. This chain connects TRBV27 to TRBJ2-1, with a tentative D call TRBD2 (6 bases). Trimming stripped 6 bases from V and 3 bases from J, with 9 bases between. CDR1 and CDR2 from the germline V gene are MNHEY and SMNVEV (reference sequence). The CDR3 extends over 13 amino acids. Written as DNA, the CDR3 is TGTGCCAGCAGGCTAGCGAGCTACAATGAGCAGTTCTTC. The encoded protein is CASRLASYNEQFF.

The table lists this clonotype with a few counts. The V gene is TRBV20-1, the J gene TRBJ2-1, with 9 bases matching TRBD2. CDR3 length: 15 residues. CDR1 and CDR2 from the germline V gene are DFQATT and SNEGSKA (reference sequence). V lost 4 bases, J lost 4 bases, and 8 bases stayed unmatched. CDR3 protein: CSAMISGRSYNEQFF. In DNA, the CDR3 is TGCAGTGCTATGATTAGCGGGAGAAGTTACAATGAGCAGTTCTTC.

A few counts support this clonotype. V usage is TRBV21-1 and J usage is TRBJ2-1; the tabulated D call, TRBD2, remains unverified against the DNA. TRBV21-1 is an annotated pseudogene. The CDR3 contains 16 residues. The CDR3 loop reads CASSKGSGGPNNEQFF. The CDR3 DNA is TGTGCCAGCAGCAAGGGTAGCGGGGGCCCAAACAATGAGCAGTTCTTC.

This chain joins TRBV4-3 and TRBJ1-4, with D perhaps TRBD1 (6 bases). Germline V CDR1 and CDR2: LGHNA, YSLEER. V lost 0 bases, J lost 5 bases, and 13 bases lay in between. The CDR3 extends over 16 amino acids. The CDR3 nucleotides are TGCGCCAGCAGCCAAGATGTGGGGGCATGGAATGAAAAACTGTTTTTT. It codes for CASSQDVGAWNEKLFF.

This clonotype was counted many times. The chain carries TRBV27 and TRBJ1-2, with D perhaps matching TRBD1 (5 bases). The CDR3 is 13 residues long. The V and J ends lost 7 bases and 6 bases respectively, with 15 bases between them. The V gene's germline CDR1 is MNHEY and CDR2 SMNVEV (reference sequence). The CDR3 spells CASKGRGGNGYTF. CDR3 in DNA: TGTGCCAGCAAAGGACGCGGGGGTAATGGCTACACCTTC.

This clonotype was detected only a few times. The genes are TRBV5-1 and TRBJ2-1; 7 positions match TRBD2. Germline lookup yields CDR1 SGHRS and CDR2 YFSETQ. The J segment lost 6 bases and the V segment lost 3 bases, leaving 12 bases of the junction unmatched. CDR3 length equals 16 residues. CDR3 residues: CASSSAVGGPVNEQFF. The CDR3 DNA sequence: TGCGCCAGCAGCTCCGCAGTGGGAGGGCCAGTCAATGAGCAGTTCTTC.

The V call is TRBV4-1, the J call TRBJ1-2; TRBD1 agrees at 8 bases. J gave up 6 bases and V 1 base, and 4 bases lay outside the gene matches. Germline V gene data show CDR1 as MGHRA and CDR2 as YSYEKL. This CDR3 comprises 14 residues. As DNA, the CDR3 is TGCGCCAGCAGCCAAGTGCAGGGGGCAAATGGCTACACCTTC. This encodes CASSQVQGANGYTF.

The chain is built from TRBV2 and TRBJ1-4; D gene ambiguous. Trimming removed 3 bases from V and 7 bases from J, with 9 bases in between. This CDR3 has 13 residues. Looked up from germline, CDR1 is SNHLY and CDR2 is FYNNEI. CDR3 coding DNA: TGTGCCAGCAGTGATTTCGGCACTGAAAAACTGTTTTTT. Its protein product is CASSDFGTEKLFF. Supplemented by reference TRBV2 and TRBJ1-4, the full variable domain reads EPEVTQTPSHQVTQMGQEVILRCVPISNHLYFYWYRQILGQKVEFLVSFYNNEISEKSEIFDDQFSVERPDGSNFTLKIRSTKLEDSAMYFCASSDFGTEKLFFGSGTQLSVL.

The chain has TRBV4-3 and TRBJ2-6, with a tentative D call TRBD1 (5 bases). Looked up from germline, CDR1 is LGHNA and CDR2 is YSLEER. There are 17 residues in the CDR3. V lost 6 bases and J lost 0, with 15 bases in between. The CDR3 reads CASSQIFQGSGANVLTF. In DNA form, the CDR3 reads TGCGCCAGCAGTCAAATTTTCCAGGGCTCTGGGGCCAACGTCCTGACTTTC.

The table lists this clonotype with a few counts. The gene calls are TRBV11-1 and TRBJ2-1; 10 bases line up with TRBD1. V lost 5 bases and J lost 9; bases outside the gene matches: 4. In germline, CDR1 is SGHAT, CDR2 FQDESV (reference sequence). This CDR3 spans 13 amino acids. CDR3 protein: CASSPRTGGEQFF. The CDR3 DNA sequence: TGTGCCAGCAGCCCCCGGACAGGGGGTGAGCAGTTCTTC.

The chain recombines TRBV20-1 with TRBJ2-7, with D perhaps matching TRBD2 (6 bases). With 2 bases removed from V and 2 bases from J, the gap between germline ends came to 10 bases. Germline CDR1 reads DFQATT; CDR2 reads SNEGSKA (reference sequence). The CDR3 spans 13 residues. In DNA, the CDR3 is TGCAGTGCTAGAAGCGGGCCAGCCTACGAGCAGTACTTC. Translated, it gives CSARSGPAYEQYF.

The chain has TRBV25-1 and TRBJ2-1; possibly TRBD2 for D (5 bases). This CDR3 comprises 15 residues. The V and J ends lost 0 bases and 6 bases respectively, with 12 bases between them. Per germline, CDR1 MGHDK and CDR2 SYGVNS. Here the CDR3 DNA reads TGTGCCAGCAGTGAATATCCCGGGATGGGCAATGAGCAGTTCTTC. As protein: CASSEYPGMGNEQFF.

In this sample, this clonotype turned up a few times. The chain has TRBV20-1 and TRBJ2-2; tentatively, D is TRBD1 or TRBD2 (5 bases each). V was clipped by 8 bases and J by 6 bases, with 19 bases between them. Looked up from germline, CDR1 is DFQATT and CDR2 is SNEGSKA (reference sequence). The CDR3 length is 14 residues. The CDR3, as DNA: TGCAGTCCCAGGGCGGTGCGAGGGGCCGGGGAGCTGTTTTTT. Protein sequence: CSPRAVRGAGELFF.

This clonotype has a handful of counts. The chain couples TRBV7-2 to TRBJ2-2; D uncertain. The V gene lost 7 bases and the J gene lost 7 bases, with 7 bases spanning the gap. Germline loops: CDR1 SGHTA, CDR2 FQGNSA. This CDR3 is 11 amino acids long. The CDR3 nucleotides read TGTGCCAGCACCCAGATCGGGGAGCTGTTTTTT. Translated, it gives CASTQIGELFF.